The 6 T cell receptor beta chains in this list originate from one sample, sequenced in a study of response to subunit inactivated influenza vaccine. TCRdb independently ran MiXCR on the RT-PCR reads; one entry per CDR3 protein. The data hold hundreds of thousands of distinct CDR3 sequences, with 10% to 15% observed a single time. The sequenced sample was PBMCs from blood, obtained about 40 days after vaccination. These receptor sequences come from a man in his fifties who received an inactivated influenza vaccine.

The rearrangement uses TRBV12-3 or TRBV12-4 and TRBJ2-3; D might be TRBD2 (5 bases). Trimming cost V 5 bases and J 0 bases, with 12 bases left between them. The CDR3 covers 15 residues. The CDR3 DNA reads TGTGCCAGCAGTGTTTCCGGGAAGAGCACAGATACGCAGTATTTT. It translates to CASSVSGKSTDTQYF.

This clonotype was seen only a few times. The V call is TRBV11-2, the J call TRBJ1-6; 8 bases agree with TRBD1. The CDR3 runs 20 residues. V lost 5 bases and J lost 7; bases outside the gene matches: 22. Germline CDR1 and CDR2: SGHAT and FQNNGV. The CDR3 spells CASSPGRWDRPPTGNSPLHF. The CDR3 DNA is TGTGCCAGCAGCCCCGGAAGGTGGGACAGGCCTCCCACTGGAAATTCACCCCTCCACTTT.

The chain employs TRBV20-1 and TRBJ1-6; D is undetermined. V shed 3 bases and J shed 6 bases, with 9 bases lying between them. From germline, CDR1 is DFQATT and CDR2 SNEGSKA (reference sequence). This CDR3 has 13 residues. The CDR3 spells CSASLGRNSPLHF. The CDR3 DNA follows: TGCAGTGCTAGTTTGGGCCGTAATTCACCCCTCCACTTT.

This chain uses TRBV9 with TRBJ2-1; D gene uncertain. The germline CDR1 and CDR2 sequences are SGDLS and YYNGEE. V dropped 0 bases and J dropped 6 bases, with 7 bases sitting between them. The CDR3 has 13 residues. CDR3 sequence: CASSVATLNEQFF. In DNA form, the CDR3 reads TGTGCCAGCAGCGTAGCCACCCTCAATGAGCAGTTCTTC.

This clonotype came up a few times. Written as DNA, the CDR3 is TGTGCCAGCAGCTTATGGGACAACCTGCCCGTCCAAGAGACCCAGTACTTC. This encodes CASSLWDNLPVQETQYF. This chain connects TRBV7-2 to TRBJ2-5; weak D call: TRBD1 (6 bases). Trimming left V 2 bases short and J 1 base short, with 17 bases between. The CDR3 loop spans 17 amino acids. Germline-derived CDR1 and CDR2 are SGHTA and FQGNSA.

V usage is TRBV11-1 and J usage is TRBJ2-7, with TRBD2 matching 13 bases. The ends lost 3 bases at V and 4 bases at J; junction bases unmatched: 12. The CDR3 is 18 amino acids. Looked up from germline, CDR1 is SGHAT and CDR2 is FQDESV (reference sequence). CDR3 DNA sequence: TGTGCCAGCAGCTTGACGACTTTCACTAGCGGGGGGGGATACGAGCAGTACTTC. Its protein is CASSLTTFTSGGGYEQYF.